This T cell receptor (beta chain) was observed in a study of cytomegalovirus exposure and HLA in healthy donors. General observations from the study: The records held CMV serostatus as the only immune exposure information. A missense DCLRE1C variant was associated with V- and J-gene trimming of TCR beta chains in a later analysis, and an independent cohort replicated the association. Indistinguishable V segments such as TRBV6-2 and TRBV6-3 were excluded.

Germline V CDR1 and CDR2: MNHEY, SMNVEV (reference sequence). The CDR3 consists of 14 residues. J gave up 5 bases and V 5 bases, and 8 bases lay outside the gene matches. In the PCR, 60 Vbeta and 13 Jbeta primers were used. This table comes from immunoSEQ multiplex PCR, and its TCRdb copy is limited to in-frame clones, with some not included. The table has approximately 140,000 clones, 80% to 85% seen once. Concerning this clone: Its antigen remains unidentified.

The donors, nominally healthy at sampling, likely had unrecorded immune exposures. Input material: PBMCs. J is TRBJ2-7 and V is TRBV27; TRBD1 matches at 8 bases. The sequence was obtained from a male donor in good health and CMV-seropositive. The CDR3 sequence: CASSPFWTGNEQYF. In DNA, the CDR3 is TGTGCCAGCAGTCCCTTCTGGACAGGGAACGAGCAGTACTTC.